A single sample gave rise to the 24 T cell receptor beta chains below, sequenced in a study of blood T cell repertoires in COVID-19. This table comes from immunoSEQ multiplex PCR, and its TCRdb copy is limited to in-frame clones, with some not included. This sample yields almost 350,000 clones, of which approximately 91% are seen a single time; 1% belongs to the top ten. Sequenced: PBMCs or T cells enriched from blood (not recorded which). Receptor source: a woman in her 30s who had been exposed to COVID-19.

The V gene is TRBV9, the J gene TRBJ1-2; no reliable D call. Trimming shortened V by 0 bases and J by 4 bases, and 10 bases separated the two germline ends. The germline V gene encodes CDR1 SGDLS and CDR2 YYNGEE. The CDR3 extends over 14 amino acids. CDR3 nucleotide sequence: TGTGCCAGCAGCGTAGCTTCTTCGGGCTATGGCTACACCTTC. Encoded protein: CASSVASSGYGYTF.

V usage is TRBV7-3 and J usage is TRBJ2-5; tentatively, D is TRBD1 (6 bases). V gave up 5 bases and J gave up 2 bases, with 15 bases separating them. The CDR3 is made up of 15 amino acids. Looked up from germline, CDR1 is SGHTA and CDR2 is FQGTGA. The CDR3 is CASSTGRDTQETQYF. The CDR3 DNA is TGTGCCAGCAGCACTGGCCGGGACACACAAGAGACCCAGTACTTC.

The rearrangement uses TRBV30 and TRBJ1-4; D not certain. Trimming took 0 bases from V and 8 from J, leaving 10 bases between them. Germline assignment: CDR1 GTSNPN and CDR2 SVGIG (reference sequence). The CDR3 loop spans 13 amino acids. CDR3 sequence reads: CAWSVDPGEKLFF. The CDR3 coding sequence is TGTGCCTGGAGTGTCGATCCGGGGGAAAAACTGTTTTTT.

This chain connects TRBV19 to TRBJ1-1; TRBD1 aligns across 8 bases. CDR3 size: 14 residues. Germline assignment: CDR1 LNHDA and CDR2 SQIVND (reference sequence). V trimming: 7 bases; J trimming: 3 bases; junction bases outside the gene matches: 7. In DNA form, the CDR3 reads TGTGCCAGTATCTCCGGACAGGGCTACACTGAAGCTTTCTTT. Encoded protein: CASISGQGYTEAFF.

The chain is built from TRBV2 and TRBJ1-1; no clear D. Germline CDR1 and CDR2: SNHLY and FYNNEI. With 5 bases removed from V and 1 base from J, the gap between germline ends came to 8 bases. The CDR3 spans 13 residues. The CDR3 is CASSPLGNTEAFF. As DNA, the CDR3 is TGTGCCAGCAGTCCTCTAGGGAACACTGAAGCTTTCTTT.

The chain links TRBV5-1 to TRBJ2-3; the match to TRBD1 covers 11 bases. Trimming at V came to 4 bases and at J to 2 bases, leaving 6 bases not matched to a gene. There are 16 residues in the CDR3. Germline V lookup: CDR1 SGHRS, CDR2 YFSETQ. This CDR3 reads CASSVGQGASTDTQYF. CDR3 coding DNA: TGCGCCAGCAGCGTAGGACAGGGGGCCTCCACAGATACGCAGTATTTT.

This rearrangement joins TRBV27 to TRBJ2-7; 8 bases match TRBD1. The CDR3 sequence is 13 residues long. With 2 bases clipped from V and 5 bases from J, the junction kept 2 bases outside the gene matches. Germline V lookup: CDR1 MNHEY, CDR2 SMNVEV (reference sequence). The CDR3 region has the DNA TGTGCCAGCAGTTTAGCGGACAGGGACGAGCAGTACTTC. Residues: CASSLADRDEQYF.

This clone was picked up a small number of times. V gene TRBV18 combines with J gene TRBJ1-2; tentatively, D is TRBD1 (5 bases). Trimming left V 3 bases short and J 1 base short, with 15 bases between. CDR3 length equals 16 residues. Germline V gene lookup returns CDR1 KGHSH and CDR2 LQKENI. The CDR3 loop reads CASSPDGGRFNYGYTF. In DNA, the CDR3 is TGTGCCAGCTCACCGGACGGGGGAAGGTTTAACTATGGCTACACCTTC.

The V gene is TRBV29-1, the J gene TRBJ2-7; D ambiguous. Germline V gene lookup returns CDR1 SQVTM and CDR2 ANQGSEA. This CDR3 is 13 amino acids long. Trimming stripped 4 bases from V and 0 bases from J, with 10 bases between. The CDR3, as DNA: TGCAGCGTTGTGCCCCTCAGCTCCTACGAGCAGTACTTC. This translates into CSVVPLSSYEQYF.

The chain combines TRBV16 with TRBJ2-7, with D possibly being TRBD1 (5 bases). V was clipped by 4 bases and J by 3 bases, with 10 bases between them. This CDR3 is built from 13 residues. Germline V CDR1 and CDR2: KGHSY, FQNENV. Written as DNA, the CDR3 is TGTGCCAGCAGCCCCTGGCAGGGCTACGAGCAGTACTTC. Its protein product is CASSPWQGYEQYF. The full variable domain, in which reference TRBV16 and TRBJ2-7 provide the parts outside the CDR3, is GEEVAQTPKHLVRGEGQKAKLYCAPIKGHSYVFWYQQVLKNEFKFLISFQNENVFDETGMPKERFSAKCLPNSPCSLEIQATKLEDSAVYFCASSPWQGYEQYFGPGTRLTVT.

The V call is TRBV28, the J call TRBJ2-1; 9 nucleotides align to TRBD2. The CDR3 extends over 19 amino acids. J was trimmed by 0 bases and V by 1 base; bases with no gene match: 10. The germline CDR1 and CDR2 sequences are MDHEN and SYDVKM. CDR3 sequence (DNA): TGTGCCAGCAGTTTATTGGGTTTGGGCGGGAGGGCCTCCTACAATGAGCAGTTCTTC. It specifies CASSLLGLGGRASYNEQFF.

The chain carries TRBV6-2 or TRBV6-3 and TRBJ2-1; D is unresolved. Trimming removed 6 bases at V and 0 bases at J, with 15 bases between. Per germline, CDR1 MNHEY and CDR2 SVGEGT. This CDR3 has 16 amino acids. The CDR3 DNA sequence: TGTGCCAGCAGCCCCGCGAGTTTGAGCTCCTACAATGAGCAGTTCTTC. Translation: CASSPASLSSYNEQFF.

This clone was seen only a few times. V gene TRBV24-1 combines with J gene TRBJ1-1; D call uncertain. The CDR3 has 12 amino acids. V lost 4 bases and J 7 bases, leaving 9 bases between the germline ends. Germline lookup yields CDR1 KGHDR and CDR2 SFDVKD. CDR3 DNA sequence: TGTGCCACCAGTGACCCGGGGAATGAAGCTTTCTTT. Its translation: CATSDPGNEAFF.

This sequence joins TRBV3-1 (or the pseudogene TRBV3-2) and TRBJ1-5, with 7 bases identical to TRBD1. Per the germline V gene, CDR1 is LGHDT and CDR2 is YNNKEL (reference sequence). Trimming took 3 bases from V and 4 from J; bases not matched to a gene: 3. This CDR3 has 14 residues. CDR3 coding DNA: TGTGCCAGCAGCCACAGGGGGAGGAATCAGCCCCAGCATTTT. Translated, it gives CASSHRGRNQPQHF.

This clone was detected only a few times. The chain employs TRBV19 and TRBJ1-1; 8 bases fit TRBD1. Germline trimming cut 5 bases from V and 4 bases from J; bases unmatched to any gene: 9. The CDR3 runs to 15 residues. Germline V gene sequence: CDR1 LNHDA, CDR2 SQIVND (reference sequence). The CDR3 protein is CASSSPTGVVTEAFF. Here the CDR3 DNA reads TGTGCCAGTAGTTCCCCGACAGGGGTGGTCACTGAAGCTTTCTTT. Complete variable domain (other parts from reference TRBV19 and TRBJ1-1): DGGITQSPKYLFRKEGQNVTLSCEQNLNHDAMYWYRQDPGQGLRLIYYSQIVNDFQKGDIAEGYSVSREKKESFPLTVTSAQKNPTAFYLCASSSPTGVVTEAFFGQGTRLTVV.

In nucleotides, the CDR3 is TGTGCCAGCAGACAGGGGACCTCTGGAAACACCATATATTTT. It yields the protein CASRQGTSGNTIYF. This chain links TRBV13 with TRBJ1-3; 7 bases agree with TRBD1. Germline values: CDR1 PRHDT, CDR2 FYEKMQ (reference sequence). The ends lost 6 bases at V and 0 bases at J; junction bases unmatched: 2. The CDR3 loop spans 14 amino acids.

This clone was picked up a small number of times. The V call is TRBV9, the J call TRBJ2-7, with 7 positions matching TRBD1. V lost 6 bases to trimming and J lost 1 base; unmatched junction nucleotides: 7. The CDR3 is made up of 14 amino acids. Germline CDR1 SGDLS, CDR2 YYNGEE. The CDR3 bases are TGTGCCAGCACCCCTACAGGGGCATCCTACGAGCAGTACTTC. Its translation: CASTPTGASYEQYF.

This clone appeared a few times. This sample also contains other DNA sequences that code for the same CDR3. The chain recombines TRBV3-1 (or the pseudogene TRBV3-2) with TRBJ1-4; D remains ambiguous. The CDR3 has 12 amino acids. The germline gives CDR1 LGHDT, CDR2 YNNKEL (reference sequence). The V and J ends lost 1 base and 6 bases respectively, with 3 bases between them. This CDR3 is CASSQADEKLFF. CDR3 coding DNA: TGTGCCAGCAGCCAAGCGGATGAAAAACTGTTTTTT.

This chain links TRBV24-1 with TRBJ2-3, with TRBD1 identical over 10 bases. Losses at the gene ends were 3 bases for V and 4 bases for J; bases not matched to a gene: 12. Germline V gives CDR1 KGHDR, CDR2 SFDVKD. The CDR3 length is 18 residues. The CDR3 nucleotides are TGTGCCACCAGTGATCCCCCCGGACAGGGGGGACGTTCAGATACGCAGTATTTT. Translation: CATSDPPGQGGRSDTQYF.

This sequence joins TRBV28 and TRBJ2-5; the D gene is possibly TRBD1 (6 bases). Germline V CDR1 and CDR2: MDHEN, SYDVKM. The CDR3 sequence is 13 residues long. The germline V and J ends were trimmed by 6 bases and 10 bases, with 18 bases remaining between them. The CDR3 bases are TGTGCCAGCAGCCCGGGACACCGTAGGGACCAGTACTTC. Its protein product is CASSPGHRRDQYF.

This clone was seen a handful of times. The chain recombines TRBV29-1 with TRBJ2-1; TRBD1 might be the D (5 bases). Germline CDR1 and CDR2: SQVTM and ANQGSEA. There are 11 residues in the CDR3. Trimming took off 4 bases at V and 6 bases at J, with 7 bases between the two ends. CDR3 residues: CSVGQSNEQFF. Written as DNA, the CDR3 is TGCAGCGTTGGACAGAGCAATGAGCAGTTCTTC.

The CDR3 reads CASSLDKEKLFF. Written as DNA, the CDR3 is TGTGCCAGCAGCTTGGATAAAGAAAAACTGTTTTTT. This sequence joins TRBV5-6 and TRBJ1-4, with D hard to call. This CDR3 spans 12 amino acids. CDR1 is SGHDT, CDR2 YYEEEE, per germline. V was clipped by 0 bases and J by 8 bases, with 5 bases between them.

V usage is TRBV20-1 and J usage is TRBJ1-2, with D possibly matching TRBD1 (5 bases). V dropped 3 bases and J dropped 8 bases, with 10 bases sitting between them. CDR3 length: 11 amino acids. Per the germline V gene, CDR1 is DFQATT and CDR2 is SNEGSKA (reference sequence). CDR3 bases: TGCAGTGCTAGGGGCGGACACGGCTACACCTTC. Its translation: CSARGGHGYTF.

This sequence joins TRBV9 and TRBJ1-2, with unresolved D. The V and J ends lost 4 bases and 1 base respectively, with 14 bases between them. The CDR3 totals 15 residues. In germline, CDR1 is SGDLS, CDR2 YYNGEE. This CDR3 is CASSPYAGFNYGYTF. In nucleotides, the CDR3 is TGTGCCAGCAGCCCATATGCGGGGTTTAACTATGGCTACACCTTC.